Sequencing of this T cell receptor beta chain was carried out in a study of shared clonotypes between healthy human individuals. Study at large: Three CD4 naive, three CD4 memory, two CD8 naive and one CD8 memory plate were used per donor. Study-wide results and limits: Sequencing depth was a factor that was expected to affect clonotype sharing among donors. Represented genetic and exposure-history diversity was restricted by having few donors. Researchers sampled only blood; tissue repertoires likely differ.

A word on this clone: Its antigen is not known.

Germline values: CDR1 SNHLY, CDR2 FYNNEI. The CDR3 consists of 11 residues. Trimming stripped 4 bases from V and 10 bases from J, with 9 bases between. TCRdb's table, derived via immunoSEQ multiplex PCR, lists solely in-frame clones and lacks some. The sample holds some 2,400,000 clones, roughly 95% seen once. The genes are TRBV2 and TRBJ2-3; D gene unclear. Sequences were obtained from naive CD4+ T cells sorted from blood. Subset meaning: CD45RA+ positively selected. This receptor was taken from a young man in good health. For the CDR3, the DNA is TGTGCCAGCAGTGGGGCTACCGCGCAGTATTTT. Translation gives CASSGATAQYF.